A single sample is the source of the 2 T cell receptor beta chains below, sequenced in a study of T cell responses to AZD1222 COVID-19 vaccine. Data came from immunoSEQ multiplex PCR; TCRdb stores just in-frame clones and leaves some out. Among under 95,000 clones listed, approximately 90% were seen once. The specimen comprised peripheral blood, sampled 28 days after the second AZD1222 dose. Receptors originate from an adult who received the AZD1222 COVID-19 vaccine.

The chain has TRBV20-1 and TRBJ2-2, with 10 nucleotides matching TRBD1. V shed 5 bases, J shed 4 bases, and the junction held 4 bases outside the gene matches. The germline CDR1 and CDR2 sequences are DFQATT and SNEGSKA (reference sequence). The CDR3 covers 14 residues. The CDR3 nucleotides read TGCAGTGCTCGTGGGGACAGGGGCACCGGGGAGCTGTTTTTT. Its protein is CSARGDRGTGELFF.

The rearrangement uses TRBV5-1 and TRBJ1-3; 7 bases line up with TRBD1. Losses at the gene ends were 4 bases for V and 0 bases for J; bases not matched to a gene: 4. The germline gives CDR1 SGHRS, CDR2 YFSETQ. The CDR3 is 15 amino acids. DNA of the CDR3: TGCGCCAGCAGCGTGGGGACAGTCTCTGGAAACACCATATATTTT. Residues: CASSVGTVSGNTIYF.